The 13 T cell receptor beta chains below come from one sample, sequenced in a study of glioma-infiltrating T cells after dendritic cell vaccination. Clones were read by immunoSEQ multiplex PCR, and TCRdb kept only the in-frame ones, dropping some. This sample has some 100,000 clones, with around 80% found just once. The specimen comprised blood, sampled before dendritic cell vaccination. The receptor source for this set is a human donor with glioblastoma.

This chain connects TRBV6-6 to TRBJ1-1, with D perhaps TRBD1 (6 bases). There are 16 residues in the CDR3. The V gene lost 5 bases and the J gene lost 0 bases, with 16 bases spanning the gap. Germline CDR1 and CDR2: MNHNY and SVGAGI (reference sequence). CDR3 amino acids: CASSQPAGQMNTEAFF. The DNA of the CDR3 is TGTGCCAGCAGTCAACCTGCCGGACAGATGAACACTGAAGCTTTCTTT.

The chain employs TRBV18 and TRBJ1-5; no definite D call. The CDR3 is 13 amino acids. Germline CDR1 KGHSH, CDR2 LQKENI. V was cut by 5 bases and J by 7 bases, with 12 bases left in between. The CDR3 DNA sequence: TGTGCCAGCTCAGTGCGGGAAAGCCAGCCCCAGCATTTT. Translation: CASSVRESQPQHF. Full variable domain (missing parts from reference TRBV18 and TRBJ1-5): NAGVMQNPRHLVRRRGQEARLRCSPMKGHSHVYWYRQLPEEGLKFMVYLQKENIIDESGMPKERFSAEFPKEGPSILRIQQVVRGDSAAYFCASSVRESQPQHFGDGTRLSIL.

CDR3 DNA sequence: TGTGCCAGCAGCCCCGACAGGGGATCCTACGAGCAGTACTTC. This gives the protein CASSPDRGSYEQYF. This chain links TRBV5-4 with TRBJ2-7, with 8 bases fitting TRBD1. The V segment lost 4 bases and the J segment 1 base; nucleotides outside the gene matches: 4. The germline CDR1 and CDR2 sequences are SGHNT and YYREEE (reference sequence). The CDR3 consists of 14 residues.

The chain links TRBV20-1 to TRBJ2-7; D remains ambiguous. Germline CDR1 DFQATT, CDR2 SNEGSKA (reference sequence). Trimming removed 0 bases from V and 5 bases from J, with 5 bases in between. The CDR3 extends over 11 amino acids. The CDR3 sequence: CSARDNNEQYF. The DNA of the CDR3 is TGCAGTGCTAGAGATAATAACGAGCAGTACTTC.

This chain connects TRBV2 to TRBJ2-3; D perhaps matches TRBD1 (6 bases). The V and J ends lost 3 bases and 4 bases respectively, with 14 bases between them. Germline V gene data show CDR1 as SNHLY and CDR2 as FYNNEI. The CDR3 spans 15 residues. The CDR3 loop reads CASSESRGPPDTQYF. CDR3 DNA: TGTGCCAGCAGTGAGTCCAGGGGCCCCCCAGATACGCAGTATTTT.

This clone was seen a single time. CDR3: CASSETRTGITEAFF. The CDR3 coding sequence is TGCGCCAGCAGTGAGACCAGGACAGGGATCACTGAAGCTTTCTTT. The chain employs TRBV10-1 and TRBJ1-1; 8 bases align to TRBD1. Germline assignment: CDR1 WNHNN and CDR2 SYGVQD (reference sequence). This CDR3 is 15 amino acids long. With V trimmed by 2 bases and J by 4 bases, 6 bases remained unmatched.

J is TRBJ2-5 and V is TRBV11-2; D is perhaps TRBD2 (5 bases). CDR1 and CDR2 (germline): SGHAT, FQNNGV. CDR3 length: 15 residues. Trimming removed 2 bases from V and 0 bases from J, with 10 bases in between. CDR3 protein: CASSLTNGNQETQYF. The CDR3 DNA reads as TGTGCCAGCAGCTTAACTAACGGGAACCAAGAGACCCAGTACTTC. The full variable domain, with the rest looked up from reference TRBV11-2 and TRBJ2-5, is EAGVAQSPRYKIIEKRQSVAFWCNPISGHATLYWYQQILGQGPKLLIQFQNNGVVDDSQLPKDRFSAERLKGVDSTLKIQPAKLEDSAVYLCASSLTNGNQETQYFGPGTRLLVL.

The chain joins TRBV5-1 to TRBJ2-4; 7 bases map to TRBD1. Germline CDR1 reads SGHRS; CDR2 reads YFSETQ. The CDR3 totals 13 residues. Trimming at V came to 4 bases and at J to 4 bases, leaving 2 bases not matched to a gene. The CDR3 reads CASSPGQKNIQYF. The CDR3 DNA follows: TGCGCCAGCAGCCCGGGACAGAAAAACATTCAGTACTTC.

This rearrangement joins TRBV19 to TRBJ1-1; 8 bases are a match to TRBD1. CDR3 length: 15 amino acids. V lost 5 bases, J lost 4 bases, and 9 bases stayed unmatched. CDR1 and CDR2 from the germline V gene are LNHDA and SQIVND (reference sequence). Here the CDR3 reads CASSWQGALGTEAFF. CDR3 DNA: TGTGCCAGTAGTTGGCAGGGGGCCTTGGGCACTGAAGCTTTCTTT.

CDR3 bases: TGCGCCAGCAGCTTGGGGCCGGGGGATACGCAGTATTTT. Translating it yields CASSLGPGDTQYF. This chain links TRBV5-1 with TRBJ2-3; D might be TRBD2 (5 bases). Deletions cut 0 bases from V and 6 bases from J, with 8 bases between. Germline V lookup: CDR1 SGHRS, CDR2 YFSETQ. There are 13 residues in the CDR3.

The rearrangement links TRBV27 to TRBJ1-5, with a tentative D call TRBD1 (6 bases). The V and J ends lost 3 bases and 5 bases respectively, with 11 bases between them. CDR3 length: 14 residues. Germline CDR1 MNHEY, CDR2 SMNVEV (reference sequence). CDR3: CASSFQGIDQPQHF. In nucleotides, the CDR3 is TGTGCCAGCAGTTTTCAGGGGATCGATCAGCCCCAGCATTTT.

The rearrangement links TRBV6-5 to TRBJ2-5; tentative D call: TRBD2 (5 bases). The germline CDR1 and CDR2 sequences are MNHEY and SVGAGI. This CDR3 has 12 residues. V was clipped by 5 bases and J by 11 bases, with 15 bases between them. The CDR3 loop is CASSRGLGEQYF. The CDR3 DNA is TGTGCCAGCAGTCGCGGTCTCGGGGAGCAGTACTTC.

V usage is TRBV6-1 and J usage is TRBJ1-2; 7 positions agree with TRBD1. The CDR3 loop spans 12 amino acids. Germline V lookup: CDR1 MNHNS, CDR2 SASEGT. Trimming cost V 6 bases and J 8 bases; bases outside gene matches: 6. The CDR3 spells CASRETGIGYTF. CDR3 bases: TGTGCCAGCAGGGAGACAGGGATCGGCTACACCTTC.